This T cell receptor (beta chain) was retrieved from a study of Ad26.COV2.S vaccination and SARS-CoV-2 variants. Study as a whole: Donor allocation was to the COV1001 Ad26.COV2.S trial arm. By the intramuscular route, Ad26.COV2.S was given once, or twice 56 days apart. The study's findings and limits: Assessments of TCR breadth and depth may have underestimated the total T cell responses.

Sequencing used immunoSEQ multiplex PCR; TCRdb keeps in-frame clones, though not all of them. The repertoire holds a few hundred thousand clones, with around 89% as singletons. The CDR3 has 13 amino acids. Germline V lookup: CDR1 GTSNPN, CDR2 SVGIG (reference sequence). Trimming shortened V by 0 bases and J by 5 bases, and 11 bases separated the two germline ends. This clone was seen more than once but under ten times. Its antigen is unidentified. Treatment specified: 15 to 20 received Ad26.COV2.S at low or high dose, single or two shots; about 5 received placebo; per-sample allocation not given. Samples were taken on day 63 after the first vaccine or placebo injection. An Ad26 vector expressing Wuhan-strain SARS-CoV-2 spike constituted the vaccine.

The J gene is TRBJ2-7, the V gene TRBV30, with D unclear. The sequencing used peripheral blood, collected in a trial of Ad26.COV2.S vaccine versus placebo. The source of this sequence is a person between 18 and 65 years old who received the Ad26.COV2.S COVID-19 vaccine or a placebo. CDR3 sequence (DNA): TGTGCCTGGAGTGTAGGGATGGGAAACGAGCAGTACTTC. It codes for CAWSVGMGNEQYF.